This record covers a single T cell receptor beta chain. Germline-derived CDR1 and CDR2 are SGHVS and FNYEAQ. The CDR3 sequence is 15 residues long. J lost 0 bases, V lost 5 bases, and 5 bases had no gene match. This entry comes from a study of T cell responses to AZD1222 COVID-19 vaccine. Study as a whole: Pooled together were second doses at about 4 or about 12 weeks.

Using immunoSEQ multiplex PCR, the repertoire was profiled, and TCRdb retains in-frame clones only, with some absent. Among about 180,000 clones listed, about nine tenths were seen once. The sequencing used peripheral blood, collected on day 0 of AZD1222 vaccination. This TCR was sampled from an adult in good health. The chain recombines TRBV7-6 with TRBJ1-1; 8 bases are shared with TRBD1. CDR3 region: CASSPQGAVNTEAFF. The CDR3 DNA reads TGTGCCAGCAGCCCTCAGGGGGCGGTGAACACTGAAGCTTTCTTT. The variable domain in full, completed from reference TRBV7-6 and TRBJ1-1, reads GAGVSQSPRYKVTKRGQDVALRCDPISGHVSLYWYRQALGQGPEFLTYFNYEAQQDKSGLPNDRFSAERPEGSISTLTIQRTEQRDSAMYRCASSPQGAVNTEAFFGQGTRLTVV.